Following are 28 T cell receptor beta chains from one sample sequenced in a study of T-cell reconstitution after alpha-beta-depleted transplantation in children. Unique molecular identifiers were incorporated during preparation of the TCRbeta library. TCRdb independently ran MiXCR on the PCR reads; one entry per CDR3 protein. The sample has fewer than 130,000 distinct CDR3 sequences, under 13% seen once. Specimen: PBMCs from the stem cell graft donor, collected from the stem cell graft. The receptors derive from a human donor who donated a stem cell graft to a child with acute lymphoblastic leukemia.

The table lists this clonotype with many counts. The chain recombines TRBV6-2 or TRBV6-3 with TRBJ2-2, with D perhaps matching TRBD2 (5 bases). The V gene's germline CDR1 is MNHEY and CDR2 SVGEGT. V was cut by 4 bases and J by 5 bases, with 14 bases left in between. The length of the CDR3 is 15 residues. The chain's CDR3 is CASSSPRERTGELFF. The CDR3, as DNA: TGTGCCAGCAGTTCCCCGAGGGAGAGGACCGGGGAGCTGTTTTTT.

In regard to this clonotype: This sequence may be a read error, since a much larger clone differs from it by one base. This chain joins TRBV11-2 and TRBJ2-1, with D perhaps TRBD1 (6 bases). This CDR3 spans 13 amino acids. Germline V CDR1 and CDR2: SGHAT, FQNNGV. The V gene lost 2 bases and the J gene lost 8 bases, with 10 bases spanning the gap. The CDR3: CASSLHRAHEQFF. The CDR3 DNA reads as TGTGCCAGCAGCTTACACAGGGCCCATGAGCAGTTCTTC.

This clonotype has ten or more counts. The J gene is TRBJ2-6, the V gene TRBV27; the D gene is possibly TRBD1 (6 bases). V shed 8 bases and J shed 0 bases, with 8 bases lying between them. Germline V gene data show CDR1 as MNHEY and CDR2 as SMNVEV (reference sequence). The CDR3 covers 14 residues. In nucleotides, the CDR3 is TGTGCCAGCGGGGGCCTCTCTGGGGCCAACGTCCTGACTTTC. This gives the protein CASGGLSGANVLTF.

The gene calls are TRBV7-6 and TRBJ1-1; weak D call: TRBD1 (6 bases). This CDR3 spans 15 amino acids. V was cut by 5 bases and J by 2 bases, with 15 bases left in between. Germline CDR1 SGHVS, CDR2 FNYEAQ. CDR3 protein: CASSPPGQQNTEAFF. CDR3 in DNA: TGTGCCAGCAGCCCCCCGGGACAACAAAACACTGAAGCTTTCTTT.

In its sample, this clonotype was seen many times. The chain combines TRBV12-3 or TRBV12-4 with TRBJ1-2; D unclear. The CDR3 extends over 15 amino acids. V lost 1 base, J lost 3 bases, and 12 bases lay in between. DNA of the CDR3: TGTGCCAGCAGTTTAGTGGGAGGAGGTCACTATGGCTACACCTTC. Translating gives CASSLVGGGHYGYTF.

The V and J genes are TRBV7-9 and TRBJ2-5; TRBD2 matches 7 bases. V lost 5 bases and J lost 1; bases outside the gene matches: 7. The CDR3 consists of 15 residues. Germline CDR1 reads SEHNR; CDR2 reads FQNEAQ (reference sequence). DNA for the CDR3: TGTGCCAGCAGCCCCCCGGGGAGGGTCCAAGAGACCCAGTACTTC. This encodes CASSPPGRVQETQYF.

This clonotype was observed at least ten times. The chain has TRBV27 and TRBJ1-1, with TRBD1 as a possible D gene (5 bases). The germline V and J ends were trimmed by 5 bases and 1 base, with 14 bases remaining between them. The CDR3 length is 15 residues. The germline CDR1 and CDR2 sequences are MNHEY and SMNVEV (reference sequence). This CDR3 reads CASSPHDRPNTEAFF. The CDR3 nucleotides read TGTGCCAGCAGTCCGCACGACAGACCGAACACTGAAGCTTTCTTT.

This clonotype was found many times. The gene calls are TRBV5-8 and TRBJ2-6, with a possible D match to TRBD2 (5 bases). Trimming removed 2 bases from V and 3 bases from J, with 9 bases in between. The CDR3 contains 15 residues. The V gene's germline CDR1 is SGHTS and CDR2 YDEGEE. The CDR3 region has the DNA TGTGCCAGCAGCTTCAGTGCGGGTGGGGCCAACGTCCTGACTTTC. It yields the protein CASSFSAGGANVLTF. The complete variable domain, with remaining parts taken from reference TRBV5-8 and TRBJ2-6, reads EAGVTQSPTHLIKTRGQQATLRCSPISGHTSVYWYQQALGLGLQFLLWYDEGEERNRGNFPPRFSGRQFPNYSSELNVNALELEDSALYLCASSFSAGGANVLTFGAGSRLTVL.

This clonotype was picked up many times. V usage is TRBV7-2 and J usage is TRBJ1-2; no firm D call. The CDR3 consists of 15 residues. Per germline, CDR1 SGHTA and CDR2 FQGNSA. V was pared by 8 bases and J by 8 bases, with 24 bases between. CDR3 DNA: TGTGCCAGCCGGTTGAGGGAGCTGGGCCGGTTGGGCTACACCTTC. Protein product: CASRLRELGRLGYTF.

This clonotype has a handful of counts. The V and J genes are TRBV7-3 and TRBJ2-3; 10 nucleotides agree with TRBD1. The J segment lost 6 bases and the V segment lost 2 bases, leaving 8 bases of the junction unmatched. CDR3 length: 16 amino acids. Germline CDR1 and CDR2: SGHTA and FQGTGA. CDR3 DNA sequence: TGTGCCAGCAGCTTAGCAGGGACAGGGGAGCGGGATACGCAGTATTTT. This translates into CASSLAGTGERDTQYF.

This clonotype has a count of ten or more. This rearrangement joins TRBV10-3 to TRBJ2-1; TRBD1 aligns across 10 bases. Germline values: CDR1 ENHRY, CDR2 SYGVKD. Trimming took 4 bases from V and 2 from J; bases not matched to a gene: 11. The CDR3 loop spans 18 amino acids. DNA of the CDR3: TGTGCCATCAGTGGGGGACAGGGGCGGGCGGGGACCTACAATGAGCAGTTCTTC. It encodes CAISGGQGRAGTYNEQFF.

The chain couples TRBV7-7 to TRBJ2-1, with TRBD2 identical over 15 bases. Germline loops: CDR1 SSHAT, CDR2 FNYEAQ (reference sequence). CDR3 length: 16 amino acids. CDR3 protein: CAGSPRTSGGAGEQFF. The CDR3 region has the DNA TGTGCTGGCAGCCCCCGGACTAGCGGGGGGGCAGGGGAGCAGTTCTTC. Combining the CDR3 with reference TRBV7-7 and TRBJ2-1 gives the whole variable domain GAGVSQSPRYKVTKRGQDVTLRCDPISSHATLYWYQQALGQGPEFLTYFNYEAQPDKSGLPSDRFSAERPEGSISTLTIQRTEQRDSAMYRCAGSPRTSGGAGEQFFGPGTRLTVL.

This clonotype showed up many times. This chain uses TRBV27 with TRBJ2-7; D is ambiguous. CDR3 length: 14 amino acids. Per the germline V gene, CDR1 is MNHEY and CDR2 is SMNVEV (reference sequence). V lost 5 bases to trimming and J lost 2 bases, with 13 bases between them. CDR3: CASSPNRSPYEQYF. CDR3 sequence (DNA): TGTGCCAGCAGTCCTAACCGTTCCCCCTACGAGCAGTACTTC.

This clonotype has ten or more counts. The chain joins TRBV9 to TRBJ2-3; 8 bases match TRBD2. J gave up 3 bases and V 6 bases, and 9 bases lay outside the gene matches. This CDR3 has 15 amino acids. The germline CDR1 and CDR2 sequences are SGDLS and YYNGEE. DNA of the CDR3: TGTGCCAGCACTAAATCGGGGGGGAAGACAGATACGCAGTATTTT. It translates to CASTKSGGKTDTQYF.

This clonotype was seen ten or more times. CDR3 sequence (DNA): TGCAGTGCTAGAGGCGTATATAATTCACCCCTCCACTTT. Its protein is CSARGVYNSPLHF. The V and J genes are TRBV20-1 and TRBJ1-6, with D unresolved. The CDR3 contains 13 residues. Germline-derived CDR1 and CDR2 are DFQATT and SNEGSKA (reference sequence). Trimming took 1 base from V and 4 from J, leaving 5 bases between them.

This clonotype was counted many times. The chain carries TRBV6-1 and TRBJ1-1, with D possibly being TRBD1 (6 bases). CDR1 is MNHNS, CDR2 SASEGT, per germline. Trimming cost V 6 bases and J 0 bases, with 26 bases left between them. The CDR3 totals 19 residues. CDR3 protein: CASRGETSSTGYMNTEAFF. CDR3 DNA: TGTGCCAGCAGGGGTGAAACGTCTTCGACAGGTTACATGAACACTGAAGCTTTCTTT.

In this sample, this clonotype turned up many times. V and J are TRBV4-1 and TRBJ2-2, with 7 nucleotides matching TRBD1. This CDR3 has 16 residues. V shed 3 bases, J shed 0 bases, and the junction held 4 bases outside the gene matches. Germline V gene lookup returns CDR1 MGHRA and CDR2 YSYEKL. The CDR3, as DNA: TGCGCCAGCAGCCACGACGGACAGGCGAACACCGGGGAGCTGTTTTTT. Encoded protein: CASSHDGQANTGELFF.

This clonotype was counted between two and nine times. The germline gene is not matched at one end of the junction; a read error may be the cause. V gene TRBV20-1 combines with J gene TRBJ2-4, with D perhaps TRBD1 (5 bases). The germline gives CDR1 DFQATT, CDR2 SNEGSKA (reference sequence). The CDR3 spans 15 residues. CDR3 in DNA: TGCAGTGCTAGAGCCCCAGGGAATGCCAAAAACAGTCAGTACTTC. This codes for CSARAPGNAKNSQYF.

This clonotype was picked up many times. The chain joins TRBV9 to TRBJ1-3; D gene unclear. The CDR3 consists of 14 residues. V was cut by 0 bases and J by 0 bases, with 4 bases left in between. The germline V gene encodes CDR1 SGDLS and CDR2 YYNGEE. The CDR3 is CASSVGYSGNTIYF. DNA for the CDR3: TGTGCCAGCAGCGTAGGCTACTCTGGAAACACCATATATTTT.

This clonotype showed up many times. V and J are TRBV5-6 and TRBJ2-3; D is unclear. Between the trimmed V and J ends, which lost 4 bases and 2 bases, there was a span of 5 bases. The CDR3 extends over 12 amino acids. Looked up from germline, CDR1 is SGHDT and CDR2 is YYEEEE. The DNA for the CDR3 is TGTGCCAGCAGCCTTATCACAGATACGCAGTATTTT. Translating it yields CASSLITDTQYF.

This clonotype was observed many times. V gene TRBV29-1 combines with J gene TRBJ2-2, with TRBD2 matching over 7 bases. With 3 bases clipped from V and 5 bases from J, the junction kept 6 bases outside the gene matches. Germline V lookup: CDR1 SQVTM, CDR2 ANQGSEA. The CDR3 spans 14 residues. In nucleotides, the CDR3 is TGCAGCGTTGATGGGCAGGGAGGGACCGGGGAGCTGTTTTTT. Amino acids: CSVDGQGGTGELFF.

This clonotype was recorded many times. The chain combines TRBV6-2 or TRBV6-3 with TRBJ2-5; 10 nucleotides line up with TRBD2. There are 16 residues in the CDR3. The V and J ends lost 6 bases and 5 bases, in that order; junction bases with no gene match: 12. Germline CDR1 reads MNHEY; CDR2 reads SVGEGT. This CDR3 reads CASRKAGGLIIETQYF. The DNA of the CDR3 is TGTGCCAGCAGAAAAGCGGGAGGGCTTATTATTGAGACCCAGTACTTC.

This clonotype showed up many times. The chain employs TRBV12-3 or TRBV12-4 and TRBJ1-2; TRBD1 matches at 11 bases. The CDR3 has 16 residues. V shed 4 bases and J 6 bases; nucleotides not matched to a gene: 10. In DNA form, the CDR3 reads TGTGCCAGCAGTTCGCCCCCCGGGACAGGGGGGAATGGCTACACCTTC. Amino acid sequence: CASSSPPGTGGNGYTF.

There are many counts of this clonotype. The chain couples TRBV27 to TRBJ1-5; D uncertain. The CDR3 sequence is 13 residues long. Germline V gene data show CDR1 as MNHEY and CDR2 as SMNVEV (reference sequence). V lost 6 bases, J lost 7 bases, and 13 bases lay in between. The CDR3 DNA follows: TGTGCCAGCAGAACTCAACGAAACCAGCCCCAGCATTTT. Its translation is CASRTQRNQPQHF.

This clonotype appeared a few times. CDR3 coding DNA: TGCAGCGTTTTGTTAGTGGATGAGCAGTTCTTC. It is translated as CSVLLVDEQFF. The chain links TRBV29-1 to TRBJ2-1; D remains ambiguous. From germline, CDR1 is SQVTM and CDR2 ANQGSEA. V was pared by 5 bases and J by 8 bases, with 10 bases between. This CDR3 contains 11 residues.

This clonotype was detected ten times or more. This chain connects TRBV19 to TRBJ1-3; the match to TRBD1 covers 7 bases. Trimming at V came to 6 bases and at J to 2 bases, leaving 4 bases not matched to a gene. The CDR3 is 14 amino acids. Germline V gene sequence: CDR1 LNHDA, CDR2 SQIVND (reference sequence). The CDR3 nucleotides are TGTGCCAGTAGGAGACAGGGAACTGGAAACACCATATATTTT. Translated, it gives CASRRQGTGNTIYF.

In this sample, this clonotype turned up many times. The rearrangement joins TRBV5-1 to TRBJ2-3; TRBD2 might be the D (5 bases). The CDR3 runs 13 residues. Germline CDR1 and CDR2: SGHRS and YFSETQ. V shed 6 bases and J shed 1 base, with 9 bases lying between them. This CDR3 is CASTLRGTDTQYF. The CDR3 region has the DNA TGCGCCAGCACTTTGAGGGGCACAGATACGCAGTATTTT. Combining the CDR3 with reference TRBV5-1 and TRBJ2-3 gives the whole variable domain KAGVTQTPRYLIKTRGQQVTLSCSPISGHRSVSWYQQTPGQGLQFLFEYFSETQRNKGNFPGRFSGRQFSNSRSEMNVSTLELGDSALYLCASTLRGTDTQYFGPGTRLTVL.

Ten or more counts support this clonotype. The chain has TRBV6-5 and TRBJ2-2; D is ambiguous. V shed 0 bases and J shed 1 base, with 3 bases lying between them. CDR3 length equals 14 residues. Germline V lookup: CDR1 MNHEY, CDR2 SVGAGI. This CDR3 reads CASSYSGNTGELFF. The CDR3 nucleotides are TGTGCCAGCAGTTACTCGGGGAACACCGGGGAGCTGTTTTTT.